This entry lists 18 T cell receptor beta chains sequenced from one sample in a study of T cell changes during pregnancy in multiple sclerosis. Only in-frame clones appear in the TCRdb table, and some are missing; sequencing was by immunoSEQ multiplex PCR. The sample gives about 55,000 clones, 90% to 95% of which show up once; about 3% is in the top ten. The source was CD8+ T cells from peripheral blood mononuclear cells, collected in the third trimester of pregnancy. All receptors come from a female donor with multiple sclerosis, enrolled in a pregnancy study.

J is TRBJ1-5 and V is TRBV27; TRBD1 aligns across 7 bases. Germline V gene data show CDR1 as MNHEY and CDR2 as SMNVEV (reference sequence). The V and J ends lost 5 bases and 4 bases, in that order; junction bases with no gene match: 8. The CDR3 consists of 15 residues. As DNA, the CDR3 is TGTGCCAGCAGTCCCCACAGGGGCGGGAATCAGCCCCAGCATTTT. Translation: CASSPHRGGNQPQHF.

The rearrangement joins TRBV9 to TRBJ2-7, with a weak D call TRBD2 (5 bases). Germline V CDR1 and CDR2: SGDLS, YYNGEE. The CDR3 is made up of 14 amino acids. Trimming pared 0 bases from V and 0 bases from J, leaving 7 bases between. The CDR3 region is CASSVAEASYEQYF. The CDR3 nucleotides read TGTGCCAGCAGCGTAGCGGAGGCCTCCTACGAGCAGTACTTC.

V gene TRBV9 combines with J gene TRBJ2-3, with 7 bases fitting TRBD2. V lost 1 base, J lost 0 bases, and 5 bases stayed unmatched. Germline V CDR1 and CDR2: SGDLS, YYNGEE. The CDR3 contains 16 residues. The CDR3 region is CASSVTGRSSTDTQYF. The DNA of the CDR3 is TGTGCCAGCAGCGTAACCGGGAGGTCGAGCACAGATACGCAGTATTTT.

The chain links TRBV6-5 to TRBJ2-5; TRBD2 matches 14 bases. The germline V gene has CDR1 MNHEY and CDR2 SVGAGI. CDR3 length equals 14 residues. Trimming took 11 bases from V and 3 from J; bases not matched to a gene: 5. The CDR3 DNA reads as TGTGCCGCGGGACTAGCGGGAGTAAAAGAGACCCAGTACTTC. It is translated as CAAGLAGVKETQYF.

The rearrangement links TRBV27 to TRBJ1-5; 8 positions match TRBD1. After removal of 4 bases from V and 7 bases from J, the junction contained 3 bases not matched to a gene. This CDR3 has 13 amino acids. The V gene's germline CDR1 is MNHEY and CDR2 SMNVEV (reference sequence). This chain's CDR3 is CASSSGGDQPQHF. The CDR3 nucleotides read TGTGCCAGCAGTTCAGGGGGCGACCAGCCCCAGCATTTT.

The chain uses TRBV10-3 and TRBJ1-5; 7 bases are a match to TRBD1. With 2 bases clipped from V and 3 bases from J, the junction kept 1 base outside the gene matches. CDR3 size: 14 residues. From germline, CDR1 is ENHRY and CDR2 SYGVKD. This CDR3 reads CAISEEGANQPQHF. DNA for the CDR3: TGTGCCATCAGTGAGGAGGGGGCCAATCAGCCCCAGCATTTT.

The chain couples TRBV30 to TRBJ2-7; 11 bases line up with TRBD2. Germline V gene sequence: CDR1 GTSNPN, CDR2 SVGIG (reference sequence). With 4 bases clipped from V and 5 bases from J, the junction kept 4 bases outside the gene matches. The CDR3 covers 13 residues. The CDR3 loop reads CAWNSGRADEQYF. DNA of the CDR3: TGTGCCTGGAATAGCGGGAGGGCAGACGAGCAGTACTTC.

The chain links TRBV5-4 to TRBJ2-5, with TRBD2 identical over 9 bases. J gave up 2 bases and V 1 base, and 9 bases lay outside the gene matches. The germline V gene has CDR1 SGHNT and CDR2 YYREEE (reference sequence). The CDR3 consists of 17 residues. The CDR3: CASSLRYSGSWQETQYF. The CDR3 DNA is TGTGCCAGCAGCTTGAGGTATAGCGGGAGTTGGCAAGAGACCCAGTACTTC.

The gene calls are TRBV5-6 and TRBJ2-2, with 9 bases identical to TRBD2. The germline gives CDR1 SGHDT, CDR2 YYEEEE. Germline trimming cut 4 bases from V and 4 bases from J; bases unmatched to any gene: 14. The CDR3 runs to 18 residues. This CDR3 is CASSILLSGRPTTGELFF. Here the CDR3 DNA reads TGTGCCAGCAGCATACTACTTAGCGGGAGACCCACCACCGGGGAGCTGTTTTTT.

This chain connects TRBV2 to TRBJ2-5, with D uncertain. Germline V CDR1 and CDR2: SNHLY, FYNNEI. Trimming took off 7 bases at V and 2 bases at J, with 11 bases between the two ends. The CDR3 length is 13 residues. The CDR3 DNA reads TGTGCCAGCATCCCAGCGATTCAAGAGACCCAGTACTTC. The encoded protein is CASIPAIQETQYF.

V usage is TRBV28 and J usage is TRBJ1-2; D is perhaps TRBD1 (6 bases). The CDR3 totals 17 residues. From germline, CDR1 is MDHEN and CDR2 SYDVKM. V lost 3 bases and J 3 bases, leaving 20 bases between the germline ends. CDR3 nucleotide sequence: TGTGCCAGCAGTTTCCCCCAGGGGCGCGGTCTCGACTATGGCTACACCTTC. It translates to CASSFPQGRGLDYGYTF.

The J gene is TRBJ2-3, the V gene TRBV11-2; the D gene is possibly TRBD2 (6 bases). The length of the CDR3 is 16 residues. With 2 bases removed from V and 0 bases from J, the gap between germline ends came to 12 bases. Germline-derived CDR1 and CDR2 are SGHAT and FQNNGV. The CDR3 DNA reads TGTGCCAGCAGCTTAATCCCGGGACTCAGCACAGATACGCAGTATTTT. Translated: CASSLIPGLSTDTQYF.

This clone occurred once. The rearrangement uses TRBV29-1 and TRBJ1-2; tentatively, D is TRBD1 (5 bases). The length of the CDR3 is 16 residues. V dropped 3 bases and J dropped 4 bases, with 21 bases sitting between them. Germline values: CDR1 SQVTM, CDR2 ANQGSEA. In DNA form, the CDR3 reads TGCAGCGTTGACCATAACCCCTCCGACAGAGTCTATGGCTACACCTTC. This codes for CSVDHNPSDRVYGYTF. The full variable domain, in which reference TRBV29-1 and TRBJ1-2 provide the parts outside the CDR3, is SAVISQKPSRDICQRGTSLTIQCQVDSQVTMMFWYRQQPGQSLTLIATANQGSEATYESGFVIDKFPISRPNLTFSTLTVSNMSPEDSSIYLCSVDHNPSDRVYGYTFGSGTRLTVV.

This chain joins TRBV19 and TRBJ1-1; TRBD1 matches 7 bases. V shed 5 bases and J 3 bases; nucleotides not matched to a gene: 9. The CDR3 contains 15 residues. Germline CDR1 and CDR2: LNHDA and SQIVND (reference sequence). CDR3 region: CASSSSDRVDTEAFF. The CDR3 bases are TGTGCCAGTAGTTCTTCCGACAGGGTGGACACTGAAGCTTTCTTT.

This chain connects TRBV7-7 to TRBJ2-7, with TRBD2 as a possible D gene (5 bases). The CDR3 is made up of 13 amino acids. V was pared by 5 bases and J by 3 bases, with 11 bases between. Germline V gives CDR1 SSHAT, CDR2 FNYEAQ (reference sequence). In DNA form, the CDR3 reads TGTGCCAGCAGCCTAGGACTCGACTACGAGCAGTACTTC. Protein: CASSLGLDYEQYF.

The chain is built from TRBV2 and TRBJ1-2, with 7 nucleotides matching TRBD1. V dropped 5 bases and J dropped 4; count of bases not matched to a gene: 4. The germline V gene has CDR1 SNHLY and CDR2 FYNNEI. The CDR3 runs 13 residues. This CDR3 reads CASSYGQAYGYTF. The CDR3 DNA follows: TGTGCCAGCAGTTATGGACAGGCCTATGGCTACACCTTC.

This clone appeared a few times. The chain carries TRBV9 and TRBJ1-1, with TRBD1 matching 9 bases. V dropped 6 bases and J dropped 2; count of bases not matched to a gene: 8. CDR3 length: 15 amino acids. CDR1 is SGDLS and CDR2 is YYNGEE in the germline V gene. The CDR3 region is CASTEGQGSNTEAFF. CDR3 coding DNA: TGTGCCAGCACCGAGGGACAGGGCTCAAACACTGAAGCTTTCTTT.

By share, this clone counts as medium-sized. V usage is TRBV6-6 and J usage is TRBJ2-7; a possible D gene is TRBD2 (5 bases). The CDR3 is 14 residues long. Germline CDR1 reads MNHNY; CDR2 reads SVGAGI (reference sequence). V was shortened by 2 bases and J by 3 bases, with 11 bases between the two germline ends. Written as DNA, the CDR3 is TGTGCCAGCAGTTACAATTACCGGGGCTACGAGCAGTACTTC. It is translated as CASSYNYRGYEQYF.